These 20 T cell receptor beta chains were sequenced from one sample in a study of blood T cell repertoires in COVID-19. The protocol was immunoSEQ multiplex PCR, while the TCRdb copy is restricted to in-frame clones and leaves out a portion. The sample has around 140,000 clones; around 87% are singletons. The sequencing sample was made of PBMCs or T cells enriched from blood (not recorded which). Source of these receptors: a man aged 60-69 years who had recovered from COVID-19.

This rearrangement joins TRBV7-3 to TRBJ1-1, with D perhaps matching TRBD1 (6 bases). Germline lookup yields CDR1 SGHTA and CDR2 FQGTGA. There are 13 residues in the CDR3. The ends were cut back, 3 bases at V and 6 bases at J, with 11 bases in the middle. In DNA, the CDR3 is TGTGCCAGCAGCTTCGCAGGGGCGGCTGAAGCTTTCTTT. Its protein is CASSFAGAAEAFF. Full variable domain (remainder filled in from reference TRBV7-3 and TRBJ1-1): GAGVSQTPSNKVTEKGKYVELRCDPISGHTALYWYRQSLGQGPEFLIYFQGTGAADDSGLPNDRFFAVRPEGSVSTLKIQRTERGDSAVYLCASSFAGAAEAFFGQGTRLTVV.

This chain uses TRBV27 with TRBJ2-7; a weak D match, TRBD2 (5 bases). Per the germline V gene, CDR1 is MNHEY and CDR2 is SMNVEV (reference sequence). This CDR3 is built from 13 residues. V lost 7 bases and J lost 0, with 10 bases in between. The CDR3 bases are TGTGCCAGCACGGGCGGGCCCTCCTACGAGCAGTACTTC. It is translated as CASTGGPSYEQYF.

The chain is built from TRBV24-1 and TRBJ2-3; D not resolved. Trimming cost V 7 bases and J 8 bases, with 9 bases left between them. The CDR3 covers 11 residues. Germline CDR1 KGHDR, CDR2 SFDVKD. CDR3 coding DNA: TGTGCCACCAGCCTGGGCAGTACGCAGTATTTT. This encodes CATSLGSTQYF.

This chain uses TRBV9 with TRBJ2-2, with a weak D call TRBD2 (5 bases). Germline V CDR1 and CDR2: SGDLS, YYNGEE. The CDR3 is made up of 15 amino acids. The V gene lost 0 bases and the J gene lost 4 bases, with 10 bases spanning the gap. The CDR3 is CASSVGKAGTGELFF. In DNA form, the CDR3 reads TGTGCCAGCAGCGTAGGCAAGGCGGGCACCGGGGAGCTGTTTTTT.

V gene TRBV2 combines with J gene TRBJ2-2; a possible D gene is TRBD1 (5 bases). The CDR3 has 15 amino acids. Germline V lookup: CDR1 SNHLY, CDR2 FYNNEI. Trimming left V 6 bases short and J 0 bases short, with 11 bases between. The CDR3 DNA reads TGTGCCAGCAGCCGACAGTTCGCGAACACCGGGGAGCTGTTTTTT. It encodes CASSRQFANTGELFF.

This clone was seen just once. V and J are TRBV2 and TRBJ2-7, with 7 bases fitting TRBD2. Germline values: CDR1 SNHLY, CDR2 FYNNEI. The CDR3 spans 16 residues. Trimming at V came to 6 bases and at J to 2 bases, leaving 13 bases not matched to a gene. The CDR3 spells CASRPRGGGHTYEQYF. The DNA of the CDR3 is TGTGCCAGCAGACCGAGGGGCGGGGGTCATACCTACGAGCAGTACTTC.

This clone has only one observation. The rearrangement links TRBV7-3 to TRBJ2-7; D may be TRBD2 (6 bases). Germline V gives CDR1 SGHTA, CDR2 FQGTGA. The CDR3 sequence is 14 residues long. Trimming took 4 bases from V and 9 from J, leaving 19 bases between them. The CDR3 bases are TGTGCCAGCAGCTCCGCCCCCCTCGGGGGTCGGCAGTACTTC. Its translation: CASSSAPLGGRQYF.

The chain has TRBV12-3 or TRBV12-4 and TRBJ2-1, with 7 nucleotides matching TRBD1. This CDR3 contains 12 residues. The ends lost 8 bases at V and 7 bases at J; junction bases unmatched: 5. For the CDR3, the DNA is TGTGCCAGCCGTCCAGGGGGTAATGAGCAGTTCTTC. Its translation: CASRPGGNEQFF.

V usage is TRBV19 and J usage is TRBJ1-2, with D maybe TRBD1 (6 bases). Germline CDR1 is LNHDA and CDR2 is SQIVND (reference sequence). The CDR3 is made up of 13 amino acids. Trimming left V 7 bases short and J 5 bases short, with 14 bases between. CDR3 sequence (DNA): TGTGCCAGTAAACCGGGACAAAGATATGGCTACACCTTC. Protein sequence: CASKPGQRYGYTF. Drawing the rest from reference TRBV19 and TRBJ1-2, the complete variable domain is DGGITQSPKYLFRKEGQNVTLSCEQNLNHDAMYWYRQDPGQGLRLIYYSQIVNDFQKGDIAEGYSVSREKKESFPLTVTSAQKNPTAFYLCASKPGQRYGYTFGSGTRLTVV.

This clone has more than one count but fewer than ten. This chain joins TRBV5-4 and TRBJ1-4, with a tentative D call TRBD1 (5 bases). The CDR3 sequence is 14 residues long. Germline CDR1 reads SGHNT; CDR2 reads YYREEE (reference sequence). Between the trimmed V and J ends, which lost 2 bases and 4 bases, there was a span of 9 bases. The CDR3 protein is CASSFDSLNEKLFF. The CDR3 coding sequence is TGTGCCAGCAGCTTCGACAGTCTTAATGAAAAACTGTTTTTT.

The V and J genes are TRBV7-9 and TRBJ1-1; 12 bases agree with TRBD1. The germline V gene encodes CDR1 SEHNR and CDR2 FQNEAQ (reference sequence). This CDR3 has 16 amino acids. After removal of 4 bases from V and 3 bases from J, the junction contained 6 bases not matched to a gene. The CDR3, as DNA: TGTGCCAGCAGCTACCGGGACAGGGGGCCTGACACTGAAGCTTTCTTT. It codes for CASSYRDRGPDTEAFF. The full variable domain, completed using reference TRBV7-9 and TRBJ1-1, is DTGVSQNPRHKITKRGQNVTFRCDPISEHNRLYWYRQTLGQGPEFLTYFQNEAQLEKSRLLSDRFSAERPKGSFSTLEIQRTEQGDSAMYLCASSYRDRGPDTEAFFGQGTRLTVV.

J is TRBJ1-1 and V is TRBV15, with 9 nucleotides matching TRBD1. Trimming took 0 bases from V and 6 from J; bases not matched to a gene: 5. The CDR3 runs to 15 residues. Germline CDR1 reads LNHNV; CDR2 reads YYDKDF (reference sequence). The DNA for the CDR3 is TGTGCCACCAGCAGAGAGGGGACAGGGATGTCTGAAGCTTTCTTT. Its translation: CATSREGTGMSEAFF.

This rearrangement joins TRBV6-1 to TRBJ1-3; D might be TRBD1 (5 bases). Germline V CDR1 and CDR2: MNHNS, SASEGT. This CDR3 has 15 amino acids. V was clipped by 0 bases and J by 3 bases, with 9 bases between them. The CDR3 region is CASSEAGTSGNTIYF. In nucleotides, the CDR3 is TGTGCCAGCAGTGAAGCGGGGACTAGTGGAAACACCATATATTTT.

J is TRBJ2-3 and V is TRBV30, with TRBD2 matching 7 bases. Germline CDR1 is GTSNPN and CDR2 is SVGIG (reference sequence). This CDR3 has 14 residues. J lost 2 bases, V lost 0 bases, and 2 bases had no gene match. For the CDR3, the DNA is TGTGCCTGGAGTGTAACTAGCGTCACAGATACGCAGTATTTT. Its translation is CAWSVTSVTDTQYF.

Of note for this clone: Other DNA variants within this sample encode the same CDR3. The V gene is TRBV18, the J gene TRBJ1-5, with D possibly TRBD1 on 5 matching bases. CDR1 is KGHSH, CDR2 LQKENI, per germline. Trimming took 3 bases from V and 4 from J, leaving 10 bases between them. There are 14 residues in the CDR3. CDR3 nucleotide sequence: TGTGCCAGCTCACCGGGAAGGGGAAATCAGCCCCAGCATTTT. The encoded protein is CASSPGRGNQPQHF.

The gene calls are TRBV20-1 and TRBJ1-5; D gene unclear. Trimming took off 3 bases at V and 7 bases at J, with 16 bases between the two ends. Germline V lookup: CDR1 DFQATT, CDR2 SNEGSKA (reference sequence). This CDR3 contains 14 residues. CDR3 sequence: CSASRGRRRQPQHF. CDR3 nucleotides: TGCAGTGCTAGTCGTGGGCGCAGACGGCAGCCCCAGCATTTT.

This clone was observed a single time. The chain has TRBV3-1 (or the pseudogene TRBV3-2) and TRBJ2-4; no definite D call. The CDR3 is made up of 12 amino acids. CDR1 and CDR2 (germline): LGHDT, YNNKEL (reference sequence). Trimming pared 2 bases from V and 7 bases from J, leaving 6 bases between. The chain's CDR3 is CASSQRVNIQYF. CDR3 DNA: TGTGCCAGCAGCCAACGGGTTAACATTCAGTACTTC.

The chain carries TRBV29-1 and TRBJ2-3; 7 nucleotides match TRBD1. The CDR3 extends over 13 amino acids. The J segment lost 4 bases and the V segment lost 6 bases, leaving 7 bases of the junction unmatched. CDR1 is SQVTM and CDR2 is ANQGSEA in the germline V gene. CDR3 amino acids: CSVETGMADTQYF. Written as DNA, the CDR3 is TGCAGCGTGGAGACAGGGATGGCAGATACGCAGTATTTT.

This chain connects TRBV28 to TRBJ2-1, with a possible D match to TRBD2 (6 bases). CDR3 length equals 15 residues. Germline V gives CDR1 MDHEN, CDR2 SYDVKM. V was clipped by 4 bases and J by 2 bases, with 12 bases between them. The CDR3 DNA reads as TGTGCCAGCAGTTCCGGGGGACCCGCCTACAATGAGCAGTTCTTC. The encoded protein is CASSSGGPAYNEQFF.

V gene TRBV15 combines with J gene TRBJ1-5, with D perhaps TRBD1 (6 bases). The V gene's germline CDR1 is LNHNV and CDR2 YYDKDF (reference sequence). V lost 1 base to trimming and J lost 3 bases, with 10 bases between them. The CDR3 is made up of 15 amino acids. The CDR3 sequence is CATSRGTADNQPQHF. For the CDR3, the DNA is TGTGCCACCAGCAGAGGGACAGCGGACAATCAGCCCCAGCATTTT.